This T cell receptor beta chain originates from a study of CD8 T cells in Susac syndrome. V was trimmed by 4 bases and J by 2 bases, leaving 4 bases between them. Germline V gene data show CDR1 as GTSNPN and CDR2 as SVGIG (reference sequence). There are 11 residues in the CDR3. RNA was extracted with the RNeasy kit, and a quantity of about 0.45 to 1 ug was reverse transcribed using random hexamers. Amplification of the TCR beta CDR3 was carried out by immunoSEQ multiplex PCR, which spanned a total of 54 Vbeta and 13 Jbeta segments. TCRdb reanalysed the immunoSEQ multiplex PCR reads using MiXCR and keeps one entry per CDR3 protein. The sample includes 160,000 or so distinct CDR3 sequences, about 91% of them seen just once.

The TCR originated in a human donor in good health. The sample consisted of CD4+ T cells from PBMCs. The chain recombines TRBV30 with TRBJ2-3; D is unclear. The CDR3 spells CAWTYTDTQYF. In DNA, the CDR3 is TGTGCCTGGACCTACACAGATACGCAGTATTTT.